This paragraph reports one TCR beta chain. Its specificity is unknown. The germline CDR1 and CDR2 sequences are SGHTA and FQGNSA. V dropped 1 base and J dropped 6 bases, with 10 bases sitting between them. The CDR3 covers 14 residues. The sample is drawn from a study of blood T cells in healthy people across ages. The use of a sample-barcoded 5' primer and a J-beta primer mix characterized a second PCR of about 7 to 12 cycles. Each cDNA molecule carried a tag from a template-switch adaptor that contained 12 random nucleotides. TCRdb independently ran MiXCR on the 5' RACE reads; one entry per CDR3 protein. The table lists some 780,000 distinct CDR3 sequences, 45% to 70% of them singletons, with around a quarter in the top ten. Overall study results and limits: Per million T cells, the diversity of TCR beta decreased roughly linearly as age advanced.

The sequencing input was blood. The genes are TRBV7-2 and TRBJ1-5; D is undetermined. The receptor was derived from a man in his forties or fifties in good health. CDR3 nucleotide sequence: TGTGCCAGCAGCTTAGACAGTGCGGGTCAGCCCCAGCATTTT. It encodes CASSLDSAGQPQHF.